This record concerns one T cell receptor (beta chain) sequence. Antigen unknown. Donation came from healthy HIV-negative adults that had no recent acute infections or vaccinations. Produced via immunoSEQ multiplex PCR; TCRdb's table is partial and in-frame only. The data hold 490,000 or so clones, with over 60% observed a single time. V gave up 8 bases and J gave up 5 bases; unmatched junction bases: 10. CDR3 length: 14 amino acids. From germline, CDR1 is SNHLY and CDR2 FYNNEI. The sample originates from a study of shared clonotypes between healthy human individuals. Overall study results and limits: Researchers sampled only blood; tissue repertoires likely differ.

The rearrangement links TRBV2 to TRBJ2-5; 8 bases are a match to TRBD1. The sample was PBMCs. The receptor comes from a woman aged 40 to 49 in good health. Some clones in this sample may be carry-over from other donors' samples. In DNA form, the CDR3 reads TGTGCCAGCGGGACCGGGACAGGTCGGGAGACCCAGTACTTC. This encodes CASGTGTGRETQYF. The full variable domain, its missing parts supplied by reference TRBV2 and TRBJ2-5, is EPEVTQTPSHQVTQMGQEVILRCVPISNHLYFYWYRQILGQKVEFLVSFYNNEISEKSEIFDDQFSVERPDGSNFTLKIRSTKLEDSAMYFCASGTGTGRETQYFGPGTRLLVL.